This T cell receptor (beta chain) was retrieved from a study of T-cell reconstitution after alpha-beta-depleted transplantation in children. Preparation of the TCRbeta library was carried out with unique molecular identifiers. TCRdb itself ran the PCR reads through MiXCR, one entry per CDR3 protein. The data contain hundreds of thousands of distinct CDR3 sequences, about 18% of them singletons. The V and J ends lost 5 bases and 5 bases respectively, with 13 bases between them. The CDR3 spans 13 residues. The clonotype comes from a human donor who donated a stem cell graft to a child with acute lymphoblastic leukemia. V is TRBV12-3 or TRBV12-4 and J is TRBJ2-7; possible D gene TRBD1, 5 bases. Sequenced here: PBMCs from the stem cell graft donor, sampled from the stem cell graft. The DNA for the CDR3 is TGTGCCAGCAGTATAAATTCAGGGAACGAGCAGTACTTC. Protein: CASSINSGNEQYF.